This T cell receptor beta chain came from a study of cytomegalovirus exposure and HLA in healthy donors. A multiplex PCR was run with 60 Vbeta primers and 13 Jbeta primers. Using immunoSEQ multiplex PCR, the repertoire was profiled, and TCRdb retains in-frame clones only, with some absent. The sample includes approximately 160,000 clones, 65% to 70% of them seen just once. The V end was cut by 1 base, the J end by 5 bases, with 15 bases between. The CDR3 runs 16 residues. From germline, CDR1 is SGHVS and CDR2 FNYEAQ. The receptor comes from a woman in her late teens or twenties in good health and CMV-seropositive. The chain couples TRBV7-6 to TRBJ2-1; possible D gene TRBD2, 6 bases. What was sequenced was PBMCs. DNA for the CDR3: TGTGCCAGCAGCTTAGGCAGCGGGCGGTTCCACAATGAGCAGTTCTTC. Protein: CASSLGSGRFHNEQFF.